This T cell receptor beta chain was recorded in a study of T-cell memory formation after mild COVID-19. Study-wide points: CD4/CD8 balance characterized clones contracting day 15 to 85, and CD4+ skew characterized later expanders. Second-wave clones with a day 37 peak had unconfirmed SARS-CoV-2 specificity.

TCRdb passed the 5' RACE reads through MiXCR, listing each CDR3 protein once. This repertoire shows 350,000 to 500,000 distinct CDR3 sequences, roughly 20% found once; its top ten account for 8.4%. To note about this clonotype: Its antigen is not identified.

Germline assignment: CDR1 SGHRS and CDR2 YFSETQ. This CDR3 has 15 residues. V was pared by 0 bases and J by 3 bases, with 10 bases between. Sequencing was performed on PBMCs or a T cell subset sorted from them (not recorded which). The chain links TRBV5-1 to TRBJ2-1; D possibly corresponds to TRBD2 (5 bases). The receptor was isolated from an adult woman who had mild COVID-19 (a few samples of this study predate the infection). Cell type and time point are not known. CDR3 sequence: CASSLAKEDYNEQFF. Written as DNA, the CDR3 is TGCGCCAGCAGCTTGGCGAAGGAGGACTACAATGAGCAGTTCTTC.